One sample yielded the 32 T cell receptor beta chains listed below, sequenced in a study of blood T cell repertoires in COVID-19 (dated by TCRdb to about 2020). Library preparation used the immunoSEQ multiplex PCR assay. Held by TCRdb, this immuneACCESS table contains in-frame sequences only and omits some clones. Under half of the omission traces to an unresolved V gene where checked; the cause of the rest is unknown. Present in this sample are more than 300,000 clones, approximately 90% of which were seen just once. The top ten hold about 0.86% of the sample. Sample: PBMCs or T cells enriched from blood (not recorded which). The receptor source for this set is a woman aged 40 to 50 who had been exposed to COVID-19.

The rearrangement links TRBV7-8 to TRBJ1-1; the match to TRBD1 covers 7 bases. The CDR3 totals 19 residues. CDR1 is SGHVS and CDR2 is FQNEAQ in the germline V gene. J was trimmed by 0 bases and V by 3 bases; bases with no gene match: 16. This chain's CDR3 is CASSLRTAGQLILNTEAFF. The CDR3 nucleotides are TGTGCCAGCAGCTTGAGGACGGCGGGACAGTTAATTCTGAACACTGAAGCTTTCTTT.

In regard to this clone: This CDR3 is also generated by other DNA sequences in the sample. CDR3 in DNA: TGTGCCAGTAGCCCGACAGGGGACTATGGCTACACCTTC. Translated, it gives CASSPTGDYGYTF. The chain carries TRBV19 and TRBJ1-2; 8 bases match TRBD1. The V gene's germline CDR1 is LNHDA and CDR2 SQIVND (reference sequence). This CDR3 is built from 13 residues. V was clipped by 6 bases and J by 3 bases; unmatched bases: 3. Full variable domain (remainder filled in from reference TRBV19 and TRBJ1-2): DGGITQSPKYLFRKEGQNVTLSCEQNLNHDAMYWYRQDPGQGLRLIYYSQIVNDFQKGDIAEGYSVSREKKESFPLTVTSAQKNPTAFYLCASSPTGDYGYTFGSGTRLTVV.

A remark on this clone: Other nucleotide sequences in the sample specify the same CDR3. CDR3 nucleotide sequence: TGTGCCAGCAGTCAGGGGACAGGGGCCTACGAGCAGTACTTC. It encodes CASSQGTGAYEQYF. The chain has TRBV3-1 (or the pseudogene TRBV3-2) and TRBJ2-7; 10 bases line up with TRBD1. Germline CDR1 and CDR2: LGHDT and YNNKEL (reference sequence). With 6 bases clipped from V and 2 bases from J, the junction kept 4 bases outside the gene matches. The CDR3 totals 14 residues.

The rearrangement joins TRBV5-6 to TRBJ2-7; 8 bases agree with TRBD1. Germline V gene lookup returns CDR1 SGHDT and CDR2 YYEEEE. CDR3 length equals 16 residues. The V segment lost 0 bases and the J segment 0 bases; nucleotides outside the gene matches: 5. CDR3 in amino acids: CASSLGQGSHSYEQYF. The CDR3 nucleotides are TGTGCCAGCAGCTTGGGACAGGGGTCCCACTCCTACGAGCAGTACTTC.

This chain connects TRBV12-3 or TRBV12-4 to TRBJ2-7, with 7 bases fitting TRBD2. The CDR3 is 13 residues long. Unmatched junction bases numbered 11, after V lost 8 bases and J lost 7 bases. The CDR3 DNA reads as TGTGCCAGCTCGGGACTGGGGACTACAGAGCAGTACTTC. This encodes CASSGLGTTEQYF.

The rearrangement uses TRBV12-3 or TRBV12-4 and TRBJ1-3, with a weak D call TRBD1 (6 bases). There are 11 residues in the CDR3. V was clipped by 5 bases and J by 9 bases, with 8 bases between them. The CDR3 coding sequence is TGTGCCAGCAGTCAAGGGGGCACCATATATTTT. Translation: CASSQGGTIYF.

This clone was picked up one time. V is TRBV27 and J is TRBJ1-1; no definite D call. The CDR3 is 13 amino acids. Per the germline V gene, CDR1 is MNHEY and CDR2 is SMNVEV (reference sequence). Trimming left V 3 bases short and J 5 bases short, with 10 bases between. This CDR3 is CASSFGRGTEAFF. CDR3 coding DNA: TGTGCCAGCAGTTTTGGGCGGGGAACTGAAGCTTTCTTT.

The CDR3 coding sequence is TGTGCTAGTGGTTTGGTACTGGGTCGGACTAGCGGGAGTGTGAGAAATGAGCAGTTCTTC. This codes for CASGLVLGRTSGSVRNEQFF. The rearrangement links TRBV12-5 to TRBJ2-1, with 13 bases identical to TRBD2. CDR3 length: 20 amino acids. Germline CDR1 reads LGHNT; CDR2 reads FRNRAP. The J segment lost 7 bases and the V segment lost 0 bases, leaving 15 bases of the junction unmatched.

The rearrangement joins TRBV27 to TRBJ1-1; D is uncertain. The CDR3 consists of 13 residues. The V end was cut by 2 bases, the J end by 8 bases, with 12 bases between. Germline V gene lookup returns CDR1 MNHEY and CDR2 SMNVEV (reference sequence). DNA for the CDR3: TGTGCCAGCAGTTTAATACCCTTAGCCGAAGCTTTCTTT. It translates to CASSLIPLAEAFF.

V gene TRBV6-5 combines with J gene TRBJ1-3; no clear D. The CDR3 is made up of 13 amino acids. The germline V gene has CDR1 MNHEY and CDR2 SVGAGI. V gave up 7 bases and J gave up 0 bases, with 7 bases separating them. In nucleotides, the CDR3 is TGTGCCAGCATAAGCCCCTCTGGAAACACCATATATTTT. Its protein product is CASISPSGNTIYF.

This chain connects TRBV5-1 to TRBJ1-2; 8 nucleotides line up with TRBD1. V lost 5 bases, J lost 6 bases, and 9 bases stayed unmatched. Germline lookup yields CDR1 SGHRS and CDR2 YFSETQ. The CDR3 loop spans 14 amino acids. The CDR3 DNA reads TGCGCCAGCAGGACACAGGGGGGAGCTGATGGCTACACCTTC. This gives the protein CASRTQGGADGYTF.

The chain carries TRBV7-3 and TRBJ2-5; TRBD2 matches at 9 bases. CDR1 is SGHTA and CDR2 is FQGTGA in the germline V gene. The CDR3 is 14 amino acids. Trimming removed 3 bases from V and 7 bases from J; junction bases left unmatched: 6. The chain's CDR3 is CASSLGNSGGTQYF. In DNA form, the CDR3 reads TGTGCCAGCAGCTTGGGGAATAGCGGGGGGACCCAGTACTTC.

This sequence joins TRBV2 and TRBJ2-7; perhaps TRBD1 as D (5 bases). The CDR3 length is 14 residues. CDR1 is SNHLY and CDR2 is FYNNEI in the germline V gene. V was pared by 3 bases and J by 3 bases, with 12 bases between. The CDR3 sequence: CASSETELYYEQYF. The CDR3 DNA is TGTGCCAGCAGTGAGACAGAACTTTACTACGAGCAGTACTTC.

This clone was detected once. The chain carries TRBV3-1 (or the pseudogene TRBV3-2) and TRBJ2-6; the match to TRBD1 covers 7 bases. The CDR3 totals 17 residues. Germline trimming cut 2 bases from V and 2 bases from J; bases unmatched to any gene: 6. Germline loops: CDR1 LGHDT, CDR2 YNNKEL (reference sequence). The DNA for the CDR3 is TGTGCCAGCAGCCAACAGGGGGACCTTACTGGGGCCAACGTCCTGACTTTC. This translates into CASSQQGDLTGANVLTF.

This chain uses TRBV19 with TRBJ1-4; perhaps TRBD1 as D (5 bases). Germline CDR1 reads LNHDA; CDR2 reads SQIVND (reference sequence). V lost 8 bases, J lost 8 bases, and 24 bases lay in between. The CDR3 spans 16 residues. This CDR3 is CASAVGQTFREEKLFF. The CDR3 DNA is TGTGCCAGTGCCGTTGGACAAACATTCCGAGAAGAAAAACTGTTTTTT.

The rearrangement uses TRBV18 and TRBJ1-3; D possibly corresponds to TRBD1 (6 bases). CDR1 and CDR2 from the germline V gene are KGHSH and LQKENI. V lost 9 bases and J lost 2, with 17 bases in between. The CDR3 runs 15 residues. The CDR3 coding sequence is TGTGCCAGGCAGAGGGGGGGCTTCCCTGGAAACACCATATATTTT. It codes for CARQRGGFPGNTIYF.

This chain links TRBV10-3 with TRBJ1-5; possibly TRBD1 for D (6 bases). The CDR3 totals 16 residues. From germline, CDR1 is ENHRY and CDR2 SYGVKD. The ends were cut back, 2 bases at V and 5 bases at J, with 16 bases in the middle. CDR3 in amino acids: CAISERAGVGHQPQHF. Here the CDR3 DNA reads TGTGCCATCAGTGAGCGGGCAGGGGTCGGCCATCAGCCCCAGCATTTT.

The V and J genes are TRBV6-2 or TRBV6-3 and TRBJ2-7; a weak D match, TRBD2 (5 bases). The CDR3 contains 13 residues. V lost 2 bases and J lost 3, with 8 bases in between. Germline-derived CDR1 and CDR2 are MNHEY and SVGEGT. CDR3 nucleotides: TGTGCCAGCAGTTACCTAGGACTCTACGAGCAGTACTTC. Translating gives CASSYLGLYEQYF.

This clone was observed a few times. The chain is built from TRBV7-9 and TRBJ2-3, with TRBD2 matching over 8 bases. The V and J ends lost 3 bases and 5 bases, in that order; junction bases with no gene match: 4. In germline, CDR1 is SEHNR, CDR2 FQNEAQ (reference sequence). The CDR3 loop spans 14 amino acids. The CDR3 region is CASSLRGAGDTQYF. The DNA of the CDR3 is TGTGCCAGCAGCTTGCGGGGGGCGGGAGATACGCAGTATTTT.

The chain has TRBV7-2 and TRBJ2-7, with 7 bases fitting TRBD1. V lost 1 base and J lost 1; bases outside the gene matches: 7. Per germline, CDR1 SGHTA and CDR2 FQGNSA. This CDR3 comprises 16 residues. The CDR3 nucleotides are TGTGCCAGCAGCTTAGAAGGGGGACAGATTTCCTACGAGCAGTACTTC. Its translation: CASSLEGGQISYEQYF.

The chain combines TRBV9 with TRBJ1-5; a weak D match, TRBD1 (6 bases). The V and J ends lost 5 bases and 0 bases respectively, with 12 bases between them. CDR3 size: 15 residues. The germline gives CDR1 SGDLS, CDR2 YYNGEE. In DNA form, the CDR3 reads TGTGCCAGCAGTACGGACAGCAATAGCAATCAGCCCCAGCATTTT. It codes for CASSTDSNSNQPQHF.

The rearrangement joins TRBV2 to TRBJ1-2; tentatively, D is TRBD1 (5 bases). Trimming shortened V by 7 bases and J by 5 bases, and 11 bases separated the two germline ends. Germline loops: CDR1 SNHLY, CDR2 FYNNEI. The CDR3 has 12 residues. CDR3 residues: CASKGISYGYTF. The CDR3 bases are TGTGCCAGCAAGGGGATATCTTATGGCTACACCTTC.

The chain couples TRBV14 to TRBJ2-5, with TRBD2 matching over 8 bases. After removal of 1 base from V and 6 bases from J, the junction contained 7 bases not matched to a gene. This CDR3 contains 15 residues. Germline CDR1 and CDR2: SGHDN and FVKESK. The chain's CDR3 is CASSQVSGSPKTQYF. CDR3 DNA sequence: TGTGCCAGCAGCCAAGTGAGCGGGAGCCCAAAGACCCAGTACTTC.

The chain's CDR3 is CASAPREGTDTQYF. In nucleotides, the CDR3 is TGTGCCAGTGCCCCTCGGGAGGGCACAGATACGCAGTATTTT. V is TRBV19 and J is TRBJ2-3; 7 bases fit TRBD2. Germline CDR1 and CDR2: LNHDA and SQIVND (reference sequence). Trimming at V came to 8 bases and at J to 1 base, leaving 6 bases not matched to a gene. The CDR3 totals 14 residues. The full variable domain, its missing parts supplied by reference TRBV19 and TRBJ2-3, is DGGITQSPKYLFRKEGQNVTLSCEQNLNHDAMYWYRQDPGQGLRLIYYSQIVNDFQKGDIAEGYSVSREKKESFPLTVTSAQKNPTAFYLCASAPREGTDTQYFGPGTRLTVL.

The chain recombines TRBV6-4 with TRBJ1-1; D uncertain. The germline gives CDR1 MRHNA, CDR2 SNTAGT. The V end lost 2 bases, the J end lost 5 bases, and 12 bases lay between the germline ends. This CDR3 comprises 14 residues. CDR3: CASSDKAEGTEAFF. Here the CDR3 DNA reads TGTGCCAGCAGTGACAAGGCAGAGGGAACTGAAGCTTTCTTT.

This chain connects TRBV12-3 or TRBV12-4 to TRBJ2-1; D is unresolved. The ends were cut back, 5 bases at V and 10 bases at J, with 9 bases in the middle. The CDR3 spans 11 residues. This CDR3 reads CASSGPKEQFF. CDR3 bases: TGTGCCAGCAGTGGCCCCAAGGAGCAGTTCTTC.

V is TRBV5-1 and J is TRBJ2-3; TRBD2 agrees at 7 bases. V dropped 4 bases and J dropped 4; count of bases not matched to a gene: 0. This CDR3 contains 12 residues. From germline, CDR1 is SGHRS and CDR2 YFSETQ. The CDR3 spells CASSTSADTQYF. CDR3 DNA: TGCGCCAGCAGCACTAGCGCAGATACGCAGTATTTT.

The chain joins TRBV11-3 to TRBJ2-7, with 7 nucleotides matching TRBD1. Per the germline V gene, CDR1 is SGHNT and CDR2 is YENEEA. The J segment lost 6 bases and the V segment lost 3 bases, leaving 8 bases of the junction unmatched. The CDR3 runs to 14 residues. CDR3 bases: TGTGCCAGCAGCTTTCAACAGGGGTCCAGCGAGCAGTACTTC. This sequence encodes CASSFQQGSSEQYF.

In its sample, this clone was seen a few times. This rearrangement joins TRBV5-1 to TRBJ1-3; no clear D gene. The V gene lost 0 bases and the J gene lost 0 bases, with 13 bases spanning the gap. The CDR3 runs to 17 residues. Germline lookup yields CDR1 SGHRS and CDR2 YFSETQ. The CDR3 region is CASSLASQSHSGNTIYF. Here the CDR3 DNA reads TGCGCCAGCAGCTTGGCATCCCAGTCACACTCTGGAAACACCATATATTTT.

J is TRBJ2-7 and V is TRBV2; the D gene is possibly TRBD2 (5 bases). V lost 6 bases to trimming and J lost 4 bases, with 10 bases between them. Germline V gene data show CDR1 as SNHLY and CDR2 as FYNNEI. This CDR3 contains 12 residues. The CDR3 nucleotides read TGTGCCAGCAGCCAAGAGGGTTACGAGCAGTACTTC. Its protein product is CASSQEGYEQYF.

This chain links TRBV15 with TRBJ1-3, with D possibly matching TRBD1 (5 bases). From germline, CDR1 is LNHNV and CDR2 YYDKDF (reference sequence). The CDR3 extends over 16 amino acids. V was clipped by 5 bases and J by 1 base, with 15 bases between them. In DNA, the CDR3 is TGTGCCACCAGCTGGGGGGATCGAAGGTCTGGAAACACCATATATTTT. This codes for CATSWGDRRSGNTIYF.

V and J are TRBV2 and TRBJ1-2; D remains unclear. Germline V lookup: CDR1 SNHLY, CDR2 FYNNEI. The CDR3 is made up of 14 amino acids. Between the trimmed V and J ends, which lost 0 bases and 5 bases, there was a span of 10 bases. Here the CDR3 DNA reads TGTGCCAGCAGTGAAGCGTTAACAGTTTATGGCTACACCTTC. It yields the protein CASSEALTVYGYTF.